The clone carrying this TCR beta chain appeared a few times. Antigen unknown. This record comes from a study of OX40 agonist ivuxolimab in advanced cancers. Study-level background: The dose-escalation cohort was around 83% male, with a mean age of around 54 years, ranging roughly 23 to 90.

Study-wide results and caveats: Among some nonresponders, normalized T-cell clonal expansion was also low. Among the lowest peripheral clonal expansion occurred in 0.1-3.0 mg/kg partial responders.

The CDR3 runs 18 residues. Germline loops: CDR1 MNHEY, CDR2 SMNVEV (reference sequence). After removal of 0 bases from V and 5 bases from J, the junction contained 11 bases not matched to a gene. Profiling relied on immunoSEQ multiplex PCR, and the TCRdb table lists in-frame clones only, not all of them. The data contain some 54,000 clones, over 75% of them seen just once; the ten biggest clones take up 6.3%. Prior autoimmune disease or systemic immunosuppression barred patients. The clonotype comes from an adult with an advanced solid tumor such as melanoma, head and neck, liver or kidney cancer. The chain uses TRBV27 and TRBJ1-1, with 11 bases lining up with TRBD1. Sequencing was performed on CD4+ or CD8+ T cells sorted from blood, taken in a trial of the OX40 agonist ivuxolimab. The CDR3 bases are TGTGCCAGCAGTTTATCCCCCGTGGGGACAGGGGGACGAACTGAAGCTTTCTTT. Translating it yields CASSLSPVGTGGRTEAFF.